This TCR beta chain was identified in a study of control samples from healthy donors and cancer patients. Assay used: immunoSEQ multiplex PCR; TCRdb lists only in-frame clones, some missing. The data contain under 150,000 clones, under 95% of them singletons. This TCR came from a man between 45 and 60 years old with head and neck cancer. Sequenced input: PBMCs.

CDR3 sequence: CASSYSEETQYF. CDR3 DNA: TGTGCCAGCAGTTACTCGGAAGAGACCCAGTACTTC. The gene calls are TRBV6-6 and TRBJ2-5, with D unresolved. This CDR3 spans 12 amino acids. Trimming pared 0 bases from V and 3 bases from J, leaving 2 bases between. Germline CDR1 reads MNHNY; CDR2 reads SVGAGI (reference sequence).